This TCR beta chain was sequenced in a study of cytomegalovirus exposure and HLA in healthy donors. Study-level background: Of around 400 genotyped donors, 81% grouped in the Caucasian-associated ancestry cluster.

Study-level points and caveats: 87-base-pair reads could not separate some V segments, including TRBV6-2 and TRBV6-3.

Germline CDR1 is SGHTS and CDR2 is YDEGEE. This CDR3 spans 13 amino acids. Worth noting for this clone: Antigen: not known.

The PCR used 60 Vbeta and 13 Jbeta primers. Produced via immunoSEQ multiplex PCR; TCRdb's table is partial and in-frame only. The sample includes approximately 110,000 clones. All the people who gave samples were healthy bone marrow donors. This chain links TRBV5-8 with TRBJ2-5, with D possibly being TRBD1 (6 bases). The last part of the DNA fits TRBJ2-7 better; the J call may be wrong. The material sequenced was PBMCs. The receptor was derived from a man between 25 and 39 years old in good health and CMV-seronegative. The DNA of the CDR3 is TGTGCCAGCAGTTATATGACAGGCAACGAGCAGTACTTC. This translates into CASSYMTGNEQYF.